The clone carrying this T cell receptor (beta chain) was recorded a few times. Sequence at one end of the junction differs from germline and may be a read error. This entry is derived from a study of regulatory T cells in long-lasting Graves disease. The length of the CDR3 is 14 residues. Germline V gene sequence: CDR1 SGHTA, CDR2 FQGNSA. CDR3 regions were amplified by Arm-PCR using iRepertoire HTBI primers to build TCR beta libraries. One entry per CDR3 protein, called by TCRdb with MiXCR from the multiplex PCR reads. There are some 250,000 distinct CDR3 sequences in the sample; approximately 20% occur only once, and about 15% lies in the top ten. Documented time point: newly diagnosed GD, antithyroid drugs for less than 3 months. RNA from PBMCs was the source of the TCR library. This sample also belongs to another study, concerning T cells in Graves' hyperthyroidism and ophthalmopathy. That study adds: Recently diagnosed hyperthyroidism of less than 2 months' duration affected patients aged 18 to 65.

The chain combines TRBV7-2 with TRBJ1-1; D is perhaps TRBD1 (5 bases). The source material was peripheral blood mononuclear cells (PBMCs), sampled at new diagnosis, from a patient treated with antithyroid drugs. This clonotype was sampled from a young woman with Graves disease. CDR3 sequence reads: CASRLGPGGTEAFF. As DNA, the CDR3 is TGTGCCAGCAGATTAGGGCCCGGGGGGACTGAAGCTTTCTTT.